This T cell receptor (beta chain) came from a study of cytomegalovirus exposure and HLA in healthy donors. On the study more broadly: It was reported in a later analysis that the same platform had been used for the 120 validation repertoires as for the roughly 670 first-cohort repertoires.

This clone was recorded once. What it recognizes is unknown. One junction end does not reproduce the germline sequence, and a read error may be involved. The assay was immunoSEQ multiplex PCR, and TCRdb's table has in-frame clones only and misses some. The sample shows 150,000 to 200,000 clones, roughly 85% of them seen only once. Study observations and caveats: TCR clusters originating in the first cohort tended to co-occur in the roughly 110 validation repertoires, according to a later analysis. A few chains tied to CMV proved CMV antigen-specific in vitro. The study flagged roughly 150 TCR beta chains as cytomegalovirus-associated.

Germline V lookup: CDR1 SSHAT, CDR2 FNYEAQ (reference sequence). The CDR3 runs to 15 residues. The specimen sequenced was PBMCs. The sequence was obtained from a man aged 18-30 years in good health and CMV-seropositive. The rearrangement uses TRBV7-7 and TRBJ2-1, with D possibly being TRBD2 (5 bases). As DNA, the CDR3 is TGTGCTAGCAGCCCGCTAGCCCTAGCCTACAATGAGCAGTTCTTC. This encodes CASSPLALAYNEQFF.